These 22 T cell receptor beta chains share one sample of origin, sequenced in a study of blood T cell repertoires in COVID-19. Profiling relied on immunoSEQ multiplex PCR, and the TCRdb table lists in-frame clones only, not all of them. The data show some 110,000 clones, more than 85% seen once. The specimen was peripheral blood. Source of these receptors: a man aged 45-60 years with COVID-19, enrolled during active disease.

This rearrangement joins TRBV6-1 to TRBJ2-7, with 7 bases aligning to TRBD2. The CDR3 extends over 13 amino acids. CDR1 is MNHNS and CDR2 is SASEGT in the germline V gene. With 3 bases clipped from V and 6 bases from J, the junction kept 5 bases outside the gene matches. The CDR3: CASSDNWGGEQYF. In DNA form, the CDR3 reads TGTGCCAGCAGTGATAATTGGGGGGGCGAGCAGTACTTC.

CDR3 sequence reads: CASSDPGGDSPLHF. CDR3 DNA sequence: TGTGCCAGCAGTGATCCAGGGGGCGATTCACCCCTCCACTTT. The rearrangement links TRBV6-1 to TRBJ1-6, with 8 bases lining up with TRBD1. J was trimmed by 8 bases and V by 3 bases; bases with no gene match: 3. The germline V gene has CDR1 MNHNS and CDR2 SASEGT. This CDR3 comprises 14 residues.

The chain recombines TRBV5-1 with TRBJ2-5; a weak D match, TRBD2 (6 bases). Looked up from germline, CDR1 is SGHRS and CDR2 is YFSETQ. V was pared by 0 bases and J by 2 bases, with 11 bases between. The CDR3 sequence is 15 residues long. CDR3 in DNA: TGCGCCAGCAGCTTGGCGAGGCGGGATCAAGAGACCCAGTACTTC. It translates to CASSLARRDQETQYF.

A single count supports this clone. The chain is built from TRBV9 and TRBJ1-6, with a tentative D call TRBD1 (5 bases). The V end was cut by 4 bases, the J end by 6 bases, with 20 bases between. This CDR3 is 17 amino acids long. Per germline, CDR1 SGDLS and CDR2 YYNGEE. In DNA, the CDR3 is TGTGCCAGCAGCCGAGTGCTAACCGGGACTCTTAATTCACCCCTCCACTTT. This codes for CASSRVLTGTLNSPLHF.

The chain combines TRBV5-1 with TRBJ2-1, with D possibly matching TRBD1 (5 bases). The CDR3 consists of 15 residues. CDR1 SGHRS and CDR2 YFSETQ come from the germline V gene. The V end lost 0 bases, the J end lost 2 bases, and 9 bases lay between the germline ends. The CDR3, as DNA: TGCGCCAGCAGCTTGGAGGGGAATCCCTACAATGAGCAGTTCTTC. It yields the protein CASSLEGNPYNEQFF.

The V call is TRBV28, the J call TRBJ2-2, with 9 bases aligning to TRBD1. The CDR3 loop spans 15 amino acids. The germline CDR1 and CDR2 sequences are MDHEN and SYDVKM. V lost 3 bases, J lost 4 bases, and 3 bases stayed unmatched. The CDR3 region is CASSFGTGSTGELFF. The CDR3 nucleotides read TGTGCCAGCAGTTTCGGGACAGGGAGCACCGGGGAGCTGTTTTTT.

The chain employs TRBV10-3 and TRBJ1-4; 8 bases line up with TRBD1. This CDR3 contains 15 residues. The V segment lost 6 bases and the J segment 0 bases; nucleotides outside the gene matches: 3. The V gene's germline CDR1 is ENHRY and CDR2 SYGVKD. CDR3 loop: CAIRGGQATNEKLFF. CDR3 in DNA: TGTGCCATCAGAGGGGGACAGGCAACTAATGAAAAACTGTTTTTT.

The V gene is TRBV3-1 (or the pseudogene TRBV3-2), the J gene TRBJ1-3; D might be TRBD1 (5 bases). Germline V gene data show CDR1 as LGHDT and CDR2 as YNNKEL (reference sequence). Trimming stripped 0 bases from V and 2 bases from J, with 8 bases between. CDR3 length: 15 residues. CDR3 DNA: TGTGCCAGCAGCCAAGATTGGGGGGCTGGAAACACCATATATTTT. Residues: CASSQDWGAGNTIYF.

This chain uses TRBV11-2 with TRBJ2-1; 11 nucleotides line up with TRBD2. From germline, CDR1 is SGHAT and CDR2 FQNNGV. There are 16 residues in the CDR3. The V gene end was trimmed by 5 bases and the J gene end by 2 bases; junction bases not matched to a gene: 5. The CDR3 here is CASSPLAGAAYNEQFF. The CDR3 bases are TGTGCCAGCAGCCCACTAGCGGGGGCAGCCTACAATGAGCAGTTCTTC.

This chain's CDR3 is CASSLGTSSYEQYV. The CDR3 coding sequence is TGTGCCAGCAGCTTAGGGACTAGCTCCTACGAGCAGTACGTC. This chain joins TRBV11-2 and TRBJ2-7, with 7 bases identical to TRBD2. The V and J ends lost 1 base and 0 bases, in that order; junction bases with no gene match: 0. The CDR3 has 14 residues. Germline V gene sequence: CDR1 SGHAT, CDR2 FQNNGV.

V gene TRBV7-8 combines with J gene TRBJ2-2; TRBD2 agrees at 7 bases. V shed 4 bases, J shed 4 bases, and the junction held 6 bases outside the gene matches. Looked up from germline, CDR1 is SGHVS and CDR2 is FQNEAQ. The CDR3 is made up of 15 amino acids. The CDR3 loop is CASSYGTTLTGELFF. The CDR3, as DNA: TGTGCCAGCAGCTATGGGACTACCCTCACCGGGGAGCTGTTTTTT.

The table lists this clone with a count of one. V gene TRBV6-5 combines with J gene TRBJ1-4; D gene ambiguous. Germline V lookup: CDR1 MNHEY, CDR2 SVGAGI. There are 14 residues in the CDR3. V shed 4 bases and J shed 6 bases, with 12 bases lying between them. CDR3 sequence reads: CASSSSGPYEKLFF. The CDR3 DNA sequence: TGTGCCAGCAGTTCCAGCGGCCCGTATGAAAAACTGTTTTTT.

The chain recombines TRBV14 with TRBJ2-7; 9 positions match TRBD2. In germline, CDR1 is SGHDN, CDR2 FVKESK. CDR3 size: 15 residues. The ends lost 1 base at V and 3 bases at J; junction bases unmatched: 4. CDR3 bases: TGTGCCAGCAGCCAAGGCGCTAGCGGGAACTACGAGCAGTACTTC. Its translation is CASSQGASGNYEQYF.

This chain joins TRBV11-2 and TRBJ2-7, with 12 bases aligning to TRBD2. Trimming took 1 base from V and 5 from J; bases not matched to a gene: 3. CDR3 length: 15 amino acids. The V gene's germline CDR1 is SGHAT and CDR2 FQNNGV. Here the CDR3 reads CASSLGLAGVNEQYV. CDR3 bases: TGTGCCAGCAGCTTAGGACTAGCGGGAGTGAACGAGCAGTACGTC.

The chain recombines TRBV30 with TRBJ2-5; tentative D call: TRBD1 (5 bases). The CDR3 spans 13 residues. V lost 2 bases and J lost 3, with 10 bases in between. Germline CDR1 reads GTSNPN; CDR2 reads SVGIG (reference sequence). The CDR3 DNA reads as TGTGCCTGGAGTAAAACAGGAGAAGAGACCCAGTACTTC. The encoded protein is CAWSKTGEETQYF.

CDR3 residues: CASRVTGQGNIQYF. As DNA, the CDR3 is TGTGCCAGTAGGGTGACGGGACAGGGCAACATTCAGTACTTC. This chain connects TRBV19 to TRBJ2-4; 9 bases agree with TRBD1. Unmatched junction bases numbered 7, after V lost 6 bases and J lost 7 bases. The CDR3 has 14 residues. Germline CDR1 and CDR2: LNHDA and SQIVND (reference sequence). The entire variable domain, with the rest obtained from reference TRBV19 and TRBJ2-4, is as follows: DGGITQSPKYLFRKEGQNVTLSCEQNLNHDAMYWYRQDPGQGLRLIYYSQIVNDFQKGDIAEGYSVSREKKESFPLTVTSAQKNPTAFYLCASRVTGQGNIQYFGAGTRLSVL.

The rearrangement links TRBV7-6 to TRBJ2-1; 13 positions match TRBD2. Per germline, CDR1 SGHVS and CDR2 FNYEAQ. V lost 6 bases and J lost 7; bases outside the gene matches: 12. The CDR3 spans 17 residues. Here the CDR3 DNA reads TGTGCCAGCAGGGGGACTAGCGGGAAAGGGACTAGGAATGAGCAGTTCTTC. Its protein is CASRGTSGKGTRNEQFF.

The V and J genes are TRBV6-1 and TRBJ2-5, with D possibly matching TRBD1 (5 bases). There are 13 residues in the CDR3. Germline V gene sequence: CDR1 MNHNS, CDR2 SASEGT. The ends were cut back, 1 base at V and 10 bases at J, with 13 bases in the middle. The CDR3 loop is CASSEGTLFYQYF. For the CDR3, the DNA is TGTGCCAGCAGTGAAGGGACACTTTTTTACCAGTACTTC.

The rearrangement links TRBV7-2 to TRBJ2-1; TRBD2 aligns across 7 bases. The CDR3 length is 15 residues. The V and J ends lost 5 bases and 2 bases, in that order; junction bases with no gene match: 6. Looked up from germline, CDR1 is SGHTA and CDR2 is FQGNSA. The CDR3 region has the DNA TGTGCCAGCAGCGCACAAGGACTAGCCTACAATGAGCAGTTCTTC. Translation gives CASSAQGLAYNEQFF.

The chain is built from TRBV2 and TRBJ1-4; the D gene is possibly TRBD1 (5 bases). Deletions cut 8 bases from V and 8 bases from J, with 9 bases between. This CDR3 spans 11 amino acids. The V gene's germline CDR1 is SNHLY and CDR2 FYNNEI. CDR3 in amino acids: CASSRVEKLFF. The CDR3 DNA reads as TGTGCCAGCTCCAGGGTCGAAAAACTGTTTTTT.

The J gene is TRBJ1-2, the V gene TRBV6-5; 7 bases are shared with TRBD1. Germline V lookup: CDR1 MNHEY, CDR2 SVGAGI. The ends lost 6 bases at V and 4 bases at J; junction bases unmatched: 8. The CDR3 runs 14 residues. The CDR3 here is CASSEEGGVYGYTF. CDR3 coding DNA: TGTGCCAGCAGCGAGGAAGGGGGCGTCTATGGCTACACCTTC.

The chain is built from TRBV11-2 and TRBJ2-1; tentative D call: TRBD1 (6 bases). Per the germline V gene, CDR1 is SGHAT and CDR2 is FQNNGV. This CDR3 has 14 residues. V lost 8 bases to trimming and J lost 6 bases, with 17 bases between them. The DNA for the CDR3 is TGTGCCAGCGGGGGCGGAAGTCGGTTCAATGAGCAGTTCTTC. It is translated as CASGGGSRFNEQFF. The variable domain in full, completed from reference TRBV11-2 and TRBJ2-1, reads EAGVAQSPRYKIIEKRQSVAFWCNPISGHATLYWYQQILGQGPKLLIQFQNNGVVDDSQLPKDRFSAERLKGVDSTLKIQPAKLEDSAVYLCASGGGSRFNEQFFGPGTRLTVL.